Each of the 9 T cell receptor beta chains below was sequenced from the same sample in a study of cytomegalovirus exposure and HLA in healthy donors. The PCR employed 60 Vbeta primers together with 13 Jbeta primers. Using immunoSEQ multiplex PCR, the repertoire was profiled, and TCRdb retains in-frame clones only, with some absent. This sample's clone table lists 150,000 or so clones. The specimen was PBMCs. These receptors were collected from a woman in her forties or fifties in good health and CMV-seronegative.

Here the CDR3 DNA reads TGTGCCAGCAGTGGGCCTTATAACTATGGCTACACCTTC. Residues: CASSGPYNYGYTF. The rearrangement uses TRBV6-1 and TRBJ1-2; D remains ambiguous. Trimming pared 4 bases from V and 1 base from J, leaving 7 bases between. Per germline, CDR1 MNHNS and CDR2 SASEGT. The length of the CDR3 is 13 residues.

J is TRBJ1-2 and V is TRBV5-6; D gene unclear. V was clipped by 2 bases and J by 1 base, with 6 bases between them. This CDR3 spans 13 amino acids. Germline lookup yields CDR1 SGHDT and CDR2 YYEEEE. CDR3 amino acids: CASSLKSNYGYTF. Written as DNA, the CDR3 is TGTGCCAGCAGCTTAAAGAGTAACTATGGCTACACCTTC.

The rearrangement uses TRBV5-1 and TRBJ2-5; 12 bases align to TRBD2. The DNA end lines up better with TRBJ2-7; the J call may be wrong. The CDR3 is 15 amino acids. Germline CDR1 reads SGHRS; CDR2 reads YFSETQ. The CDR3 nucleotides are TGCGCCAGCAGCTTGGGGACTAGCGGGATCTACGAGCAGTACTTC. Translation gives CASSLGTSGIYEQYF.

CDR3 bases: TGCGCCAGCAGCTCTCTTCAGAGGGATGTGAAGACCCAGTACTTC. Its translation: CASSSLQRDVKTQYF. The gene calls are TRBV5-1 and TRBJ2-5; TRBD2 is a possible D gene (5 bases). V lost 3 bases, J lost 6 bases, and 18 bases lay in between. Germline V lookup: CDR1 SGHRS, CDR2 YFSETQ. This CDR3 spans 15 amino acids.

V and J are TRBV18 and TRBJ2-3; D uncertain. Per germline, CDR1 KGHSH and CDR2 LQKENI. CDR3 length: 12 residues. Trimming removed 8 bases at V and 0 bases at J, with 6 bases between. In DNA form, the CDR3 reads TGTGCCAGCGGCCCTAGCACAGATACGCAGTATTTT. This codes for CASGPSTDTQYF.

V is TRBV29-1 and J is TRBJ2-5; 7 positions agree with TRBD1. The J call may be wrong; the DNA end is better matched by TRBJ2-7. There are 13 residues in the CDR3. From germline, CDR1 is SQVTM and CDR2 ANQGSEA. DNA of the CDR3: TGCAGCGTTGCTGAGACAGGGAGCTACGAGCAGTACTTC. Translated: CSVAETGSYEQYF.

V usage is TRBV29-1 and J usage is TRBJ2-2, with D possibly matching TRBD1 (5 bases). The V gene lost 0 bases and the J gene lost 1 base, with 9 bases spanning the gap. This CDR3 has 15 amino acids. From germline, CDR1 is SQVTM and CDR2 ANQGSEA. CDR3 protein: CSVEDPRGNTGELFF. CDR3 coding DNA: TGCAGCGTTGAAGACCCAAGGGGGAACACCGGGGAGCTGTTTTTT.

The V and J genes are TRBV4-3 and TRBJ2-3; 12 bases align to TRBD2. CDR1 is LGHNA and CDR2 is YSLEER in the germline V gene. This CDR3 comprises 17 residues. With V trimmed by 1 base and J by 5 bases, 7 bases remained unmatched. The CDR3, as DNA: TGCGCCAGCAGCCAAGGGACGACTAGCGGGAGAGGAGATACGCAGTATTTT. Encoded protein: CASSQGTTSGRGDTQYF.

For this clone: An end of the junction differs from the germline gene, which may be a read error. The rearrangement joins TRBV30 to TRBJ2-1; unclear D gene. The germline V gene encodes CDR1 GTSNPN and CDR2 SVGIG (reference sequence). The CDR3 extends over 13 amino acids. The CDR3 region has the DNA TGTGCCTGGAGTGTTGACTCCTTCAATGAGCAGTTCTTC. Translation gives CAWSVDSFNEQFF.